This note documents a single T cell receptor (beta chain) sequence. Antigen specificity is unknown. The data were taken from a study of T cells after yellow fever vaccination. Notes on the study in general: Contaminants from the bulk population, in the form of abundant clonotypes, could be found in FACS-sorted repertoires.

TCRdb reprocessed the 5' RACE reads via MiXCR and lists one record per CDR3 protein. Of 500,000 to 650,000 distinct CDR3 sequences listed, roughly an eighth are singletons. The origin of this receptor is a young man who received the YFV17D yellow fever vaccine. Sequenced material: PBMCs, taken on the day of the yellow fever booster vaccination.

The chain's CDR3 is CASSLYRQGRNEQYF. Here the CDR3 DNA reads TGTGCCAGCAGCTTATACCGACAGGGTAGGAACGAGCAGTACTTC. The V gene is TRBV7-9, the J gene TRBJ2-7; 7 positions match TRBD1. Looked up from germline, CDR1 is SEHNR and CDR2 is FQNEAQ (reference sequence). The CDR3 sequence is 15 residues long. The J segment lost 5 bases and the V segment lost 2 bases, leaving 9 bases of the junction unmatched.